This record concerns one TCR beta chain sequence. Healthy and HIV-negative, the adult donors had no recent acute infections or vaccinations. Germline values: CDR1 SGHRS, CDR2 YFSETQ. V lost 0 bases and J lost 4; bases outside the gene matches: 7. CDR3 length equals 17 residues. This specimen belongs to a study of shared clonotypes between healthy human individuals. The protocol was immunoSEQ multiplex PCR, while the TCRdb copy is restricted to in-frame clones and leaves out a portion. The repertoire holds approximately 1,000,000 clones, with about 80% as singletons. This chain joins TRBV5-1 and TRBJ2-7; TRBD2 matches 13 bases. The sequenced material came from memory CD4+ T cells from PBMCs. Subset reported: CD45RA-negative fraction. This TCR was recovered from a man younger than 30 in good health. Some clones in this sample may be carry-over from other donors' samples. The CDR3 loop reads CASSLESGLAGRYEQYF. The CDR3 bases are TGCGCCAGCAGCTTGGAGTCGGGACTAGCGGGAAGGTACGAGCAGTACTTC.